The rows below give T cell receptor beta chains drawn from one sample of a study of cytomegalovirus exposure and HLA in healthy donors. The assay was immunoSEQ multiplex PCR, and TCRdb's table has in-frame clones only and misses some. The sample consists of fewer than 200,000 clones, around 80% of them appearing once. The sequencing sample was made of PBMCs. The origin of the receptors is a female donor in good health and CMV-seronegative. The CDR3 runs from the conserved cysteine through the conserved F or W. D genes are given only for firm matches. The size entry is marked missing in some rows and otherwise reads once, few, many or a size class.

J gene | clone size | V gene | CDR3 length | D gene | CDR3 DNA | CDR3 protein
TRBJ1-1 | NA | TRBV29-1 | 10 | NA | TGCAGCGTTGTAATCCTTGAAGCTTTCTTT | CSVVILEAFF
TRBJ2-2 | NA | TRBV9 | 15 | TRBD1 | TGTGCCAGCAGCGCAAGGACAGGGACCACCGGGGAGCTGTTTTTT | CASSARTGTTGELFF
TRBJ2-7 | NA | TRBV29-1 | 14 | TRBD1 | TGCAGCGTTGTTAGGACGGGACAGCGGTTGGAGCAGTACTTC | CSVVRTGQRLEQYF
TRBJ1-6 | few | TRBV7-2 | 15 | NA | TGTGCCAGCAGCCTATTCCGATCACAGAATTCACCCCTCCACTTT | CASSLFRSQNSPLHF
TRBJ2-7 | NA | TRBV27 | 16 | NA | TGTGCCAGCAGTTCTGGGGAGCGGGTTGCCTCCTACGAGCAGTACTTC | CASSSGERVASYEQYF
TRBJ1-2 | few | TRBV7-8 | 15 | TRBD1 | TGTGCCAGCAGCTTAGGGTGGGACAGACACTATGGCTACACCTTC | CASSLGWDRHYGYTF
TRBJ2-7 | NA | TRBV9 | 14 | TRBD1 | TGTGCCAGCAGCCCCAGGACAGGATCCTACGAGCAGTACTTC | CASSPRTGSYEQYF
TRBJ2-3 | few | TRBV4-2 | 17 | TRBD2 | TGTGCCAGCAGCCAAGAGGGGCTAGCGGGGTCCACAGATACGCAGTATTTT | CASSQEGLAGSTDTQYF
TRBJ1-1 | few | TRBV7-9 | 15 | TRBD1 | TGTGCCAGCAGCTGGGGACAGGGGGGGAGCACTGAAGCTTTCTTT | CASSWGQGGSTEAFF
TRBJ2-1 | few | TRBV11-2 | 15 | TRBD2 | TGTGCCAGCAGCTTAGTGGGGACTAGGGCCGATGAGCAGTTCTTC | CASSLVGTRADEQFF
TRBJ2-3 | NA | TRBV7-2 | 15 | TRBD2 | TGTGCCAGCAGCCCAGTTAGCGGGAGGACAGATACGCAGTATTTT | CASSPVSGRTDTQYF
TRBJ1-3 | NA | TRBV9 | 16 | TRBD1 | TGTGCCAGCAGCCACACGGGGGGGACAGCTAGAAACACCATATATTTT | CASSHTGGTARNTIYF
TRBJ1-2 | NA | TRBV28 | 16 | TRBD1 | TGTGCCAGCAGTAAAGGGGGACAGGGGGTTCGGTATGGCTACACCTTC | CASSKGGQGVRYGYTF
TRBJ1-1 | NA | TRBV28 | 16 | NA | TGTGCCAGCAGTTCTTTTCGATGGGCGACGAACACTGAAGCTTTCTTT | CASSSFRWATNTEAFF
TRBJ2-7 | few | TRBV7-2 | 14 | NA | TGTGCCAGCAGCTTAGGAGAGGGGGTGGGGGAGCAGTACTTC | CASSLGEGVGEQYF